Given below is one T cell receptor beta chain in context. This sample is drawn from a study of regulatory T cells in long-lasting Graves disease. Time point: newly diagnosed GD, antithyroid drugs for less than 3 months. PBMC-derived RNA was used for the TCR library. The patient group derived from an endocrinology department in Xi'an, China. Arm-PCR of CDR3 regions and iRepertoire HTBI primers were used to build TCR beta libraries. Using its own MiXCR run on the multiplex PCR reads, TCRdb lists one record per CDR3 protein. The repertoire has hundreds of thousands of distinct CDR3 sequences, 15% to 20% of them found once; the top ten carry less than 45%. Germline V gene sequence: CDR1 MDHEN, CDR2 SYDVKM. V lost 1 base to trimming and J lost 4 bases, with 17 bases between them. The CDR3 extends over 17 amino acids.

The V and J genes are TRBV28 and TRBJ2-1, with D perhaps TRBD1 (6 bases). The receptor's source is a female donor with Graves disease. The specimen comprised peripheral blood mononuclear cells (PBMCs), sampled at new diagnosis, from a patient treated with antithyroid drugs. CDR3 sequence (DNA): TGTGCCAGCAGTTTATCCACGGGACACCTTGTTTACAATGAGCAGTTCTTC. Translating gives CASSLSTGHLVYNEQFF.